This T cell receptor beta chain was retrieved from a study of T cells after posttransplantation cyclophosphamide. Data came from immunoSEQ multiplex PCR; TCRdb stores just in-frame clones and leaves some out. The table lists fewer than 35,000 clones, 90% to 95% of them singletons. This clone was found a few times. The naive gate required viable CD3+CD4+ or CD3+CD8+ cells with CCR7+CD45RA+CD45RO-CD95-CD27+CD28+ phenotype. J was trimmed by 3 bases and V by 3 bases; bases with no gene match: 5. CDR1 and CDR2 from the germline V gene are SGDLS and YYNGEE. The CDR3 runs to 15 residues. The clonotype comes from a young man in good health and a related stem cell transplant donor. The sequenced sample was naive CD4+ T cells sorted from blood. The V call is TRBV9, the J call TRBJ1-4; 7 nucleotides match TRBD1. CDR3 residues: CASSAAGQSNEKLFF. The CDR3 nucleotides read TGTGCCAGCAGCGCGGCGGGACAGTCTAATGAAAAACTGTTTTTT.